This TCR beta chain stems from a study of Graves' ophthalmopathy and Graves' hyperthyroidism. Study at large: Stable hyperthyroidism was defined by absence of ophthalmopathy within 18 months of follow-up.

CDR3 length: 12 amino acids. The V and J ends lost 5 bases and 10 bases respectively, with 11 bases between them. The V gene's germline CDR1 is MDHEN and CDR2 SYDVKM. This clonotype occurred a few times. As yet, its antigen is unknown. Study-level findings and limits: Among thyroid clonotypes expanded above 0.001 frequency, most also appeared in blood. The 13-signature model separated ophthalmopathy from stable hyperthyroidism at 85% to 90% sensitivity and around 81% specificity.

Uncontrolled infections, other autoimmune diseases, pregnancy or lactation barred patients from enrollment. RNA transcripts were the source from which TCR beta CDR3 regions were amplified. An opening RT-PCR round employed HTBI primers and preceded a second-round multiplex PCR. TCRdb used MiXCR to reprocess the multiplex PCR reads, holding one entry per CDR3 protein. The table records approximately 540,000 distinct CDR3 sequences, less than 45% of them present only once. This rearrangement joins TRBV28 to TRBJ1-4, with D tentatively TRBD1 (6 bases). Sequencing input: peripheral blood or thyroid tissue (not recorded which). This sequence was found in an adult man with Graves' hyperthyroidism. The CDR3, as DNA: TGTGCCAGCAGTCAAACAGGGCTAAAACTGTTTTTT. The encoded protein is CASSQTGLKLFF.